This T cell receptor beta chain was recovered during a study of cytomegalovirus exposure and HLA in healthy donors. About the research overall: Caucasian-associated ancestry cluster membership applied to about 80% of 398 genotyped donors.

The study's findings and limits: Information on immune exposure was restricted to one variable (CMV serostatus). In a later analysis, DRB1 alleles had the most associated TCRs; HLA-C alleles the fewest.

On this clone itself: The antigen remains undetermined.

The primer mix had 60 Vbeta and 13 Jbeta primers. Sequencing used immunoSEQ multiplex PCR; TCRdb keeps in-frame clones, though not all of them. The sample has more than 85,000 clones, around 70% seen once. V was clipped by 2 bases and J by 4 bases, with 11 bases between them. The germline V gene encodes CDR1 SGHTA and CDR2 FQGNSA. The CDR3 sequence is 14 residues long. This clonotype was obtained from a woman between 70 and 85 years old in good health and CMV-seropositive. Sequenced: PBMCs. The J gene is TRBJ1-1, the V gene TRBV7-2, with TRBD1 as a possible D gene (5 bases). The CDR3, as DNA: TGTGCCAGCAGCTTATGGGGGGGAGGCACTGAAGCTTTCTTT. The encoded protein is CASSLWGGGTEAFF.